These 30 T cell receptor beta chains originate from one sample sequenced in a study of Ad26.COV2.S vaccination and SARS-CoV-2 variants. Profiling relied on immunoSEQ multiplex PCR, and the TCRdb table lists in-frame clones only, not all of them. The table lists hundreds of thousands of clones, 87% of them singletons. As for treatment: 15 to 20 received Ad26.COV2.S at low or high dose, single or two shots; about 5 received placebo; per-sample allocation not given. Samples came from day 63 after the first vaccine or placebo injection. The specimen was peripheral blood, collected in a trial of Ad26.COV2.S vaccine versus placebo. The receptors shown here come from a person aged 18-60 years who received the Ad26.COV2.S COVID-19 vaccine or a placebo.

The chain couples TRBV30 to TRBJ1-2, with no clear D. This CDR3 spans 12 amino acids. CDR1 and CDR2 (germline): GTSNPN, SVGIG (reference sequence). V lost 5 bases and J 0 bases, leaving 7 bases between the germline ends. CDR3 sequence reads: CAWEPANYGYTF. The CDR3 DNA reads as TGTGCCTGGGAACCAGCTAACTATGGCTACACCTTC.

Written as DNA, the CDR3 is TGTGCCAGCAGTTACTCAGGACAGGGGGCAAACTACGAGCAGTACTTC. This translates into CASSYSGQGANYEQYF. This rearrangement joins TRBV6-5 to TRBJ2-7; the match to TRBD1 covers 11 bases. V shed 0 bases and J 3 bases; nucleotides not matched to a gene: 4. The germline CDR1 and CDR2 sequences are MNHEY and SVGAGI. This CDR3 spans 16 amino acids.

This clone came up once. The chain uses TRBV6-9 and TRBJ1-6; 7 positions match TRBD1. V gave up 2 bases and J gave up 4 bases; unmatched junction bases: 5. This CDR3 has 16 residues. Germline lookup yields CDR1 MNHGY and CDR2 SVAAGI. This CDR3 is CASSYGQGGYNSPLHF. The CDR3 DNA reads TGTGCCAGCAGTTATGGGCAGGGGGGGTATAATTCACCCCTCCACTTT.

This clone was detected a few times. This chain joins TRBV7-3 and TRBJ2-7; 8 bases are shared with TRBD1. V trimming: 2 bases; J trimming: 5 bases; junction bases outside the gene matches: 5. The germline gives CDR1 SGHTA, CDR2 FQGTGA. CDR3 length: 14 amino acids. CDR3 DNA: TGTGCCAGCAGCTTACGCCAGGGGGCCGACGAGCAGTACTTC. It specifies CASSLRQGADEQYF.

J is TRBJ2-1 and V is TRBV4-1; TRBD2 matches 7 bases. The CDR3 loop spans 17 amino acids. Germline-derived CDR1 and CDR2 are MGHRA and YSYEKL. V trimming: 3 bases; J trimming: 5 bases; junction bases outside the gene matches: 13. CDR3 nucleotides: TGCGCCAGCAGCCATCGGGACTACCAAGACCCTGACAATGAGCAGTTCTTC. Protein: CASSHRDYQDPDNEQFF.

The chain recombines TRBV24-1 with TRBJ2-3; tentatively, D is TRBD1 (6 bases). CDR3 length equals 16 residues. V lost 4 bases, J lost 4 bases, and 17 bases lay in between. In germline, CDR1 is KGHDR, CDR2 SFDVKD. CDR3 sequence reads: CATSDHTGFDPDTQYF. The CDR3 nucleotides read TGTGCCACCAGTGACCATACAGGGTTTGATCCAGATACGCAGTATTTT.

This clone came up once. This chain connects TRBV10-3 to TRBJ2-1; 12 bases are a match to TRBD2. V shed 6 bases, J shed 3 bases, and the junction held 3 bases outside the gene matches. The germline CDR1 and CDR2 sequences are ENHRY and SYGVKD. The CDR3 has 15 residues. The CDR3 bases are TGTGCCATCAGCGCGACTAGCGGGAGCTACAATGAGCAGTTCTTC. Its protein is CAISATSGSYNEQFF.

This clone appeared a single time. The rearrangement uses TRBV5-1 and TRBJ2-7, with TRBD1 matching over 12 bases. Germline lookup yields CDR1 SGHRS and CDR2 YFSETQ. CDR3 length: 15 residues. V was clipped by 0 bases and J by 5 bases; unmatched bases: 3. CDR3 DNA sequence: TGCGCCAGCAGCTTGGTAGGGGACAGGGGGCACGAGCAGTACTTC. It translates to CASSLVGDRGHEQYF.

The V call is TRBV18, the J call TRBJ2-1; TRBD2 aligns across 8 bases. The CDR3 consists of 19 residues. The ends lost 3 bases at V and 3 bases at J; junction bases unmatched: 16. Germline lookup yields CDR1 KGHSH and CDR2 LQKENI. CDR3 residues: CASSPSLSGDGFRYNEQFF. Here the CDR3 DNA reads TGTGCCAGCTCACCCTCCCTTAGCGGGGACGGATTTCGCTACAATGAGCAGTTCTTC.

The chain joins TRBV5-3 to TRBJ1-1, with D unresolved. TRBV5-3 is an open reading frame, and its role is uncertain. Trimming cost V 1 base and J 0 bases, with 7 bases left between them. The CDR3 runs 14 residues. The CDR3 sequence is CARSLLLVNTEAFF. The CDR3 nucleotides are TGTGCCAGAAGCTTGCTCTTGGTGAACACTGAAGCTTTCTTT.

The table lists this clone with a count of one. The junction departs from germline at one end; a sequencing error may be responsible. The chain recombines TRBV7-7 with TRBJ2-7; 9 bases align to TRBD1. Germline-derived CDR1 and CDR2 are SSHAT and FNYEAQ (reference sequence). This CDR3 is built from 15 residues. DNA of the CDR3: TGTGCTAGCAGCCAAGGGACAGGGCCAGGGTTCGAGCAGTACTTC. Translated: CASSQGTGPGFEQYF.

The rearrangement links TRBV7-2 to TRBJ2-5; D gene uncertain. Per the germline V gene, CDR1 is SGHTA and CDR2 is FQGNSA. V lost 3 bases, J lost 0 bases, and 5 bases lay in between. This CDR3 is 13 amino acids long. The CDR3 protein is CASSFSYQETQYF. As DNA, the CDR3 is TGTGCCAGCAGCTTCAGCTACCAAGAGACCCAGTACTTC.

The gene calls are TRBV7-3 and TRBJ2-3; D ambiguous. Germline CDR1 and CDR2: SGHTA and FQGTGA. Trimming shortened V by 5 bases and J by 0 bases, and 9 bases separated the two germline ends. The length of the CDR3 is 14 residues. CDR3 protein: CASSPLGSTDTQYF. The CDR3 DNA follows: TGTGCCAGCAGCCCCCTCGGTAGCACAGATACGCAGTATTTT.

The V gene is TRBV7-9, the J gene TRBJ2-3, with D uncertain. V dropped 8 bases and J dropped 10 bases, with 10 bases sitting between them. The CDR3 extends over 10 amino acids. Germline-derived CDR1 and CDR2 are SEHNR and FQNEAQ (reference sequence). The CDR3 loop is CASGPLAQYF. In nucleotides, the CDR3 is TGTGCCAGCGGGCCGTTGGCGCAGTATTTT.

V gene TRBV7-2 combines with J gene TRBJ2-7; D gene ambiguous. V gave up 1 base and J gave up 0 bases, with 10 bases separating them. CDR1 and CDR2 from the germline V gene are SGHTA and FQGNSA. This CDR3 contains 15 residues. The CDR3 loop reads CASSLGYSSSYEQYF. The CDR3 nucleotides are TGTGCCAGCAGCTTAGGGTACTCCAGCTCCTACGAGCAGTACTTC.

The chain carries TRBV6-5 and TRBJ1-2; a possible D gene is TRBD1 (5 bases). Germline V gene lookup returns CDR1 MNHEY and CDR2 SVGAGI. CDR3 length equals 13 residues. V was shortened by 2 bases and J by 4 bases, with 8 bases between the two germline ends. The CDR3: CASSYGGFYGYTF. CDR3 nucleotides: TGTGCCAGCAGTTACGGGGGTTTCTATGGCTACACCTTC.

The V and J genes are TRBV27 and TRBJ2-7; TRBD1 is a possible D gene (6 bases). The CDR3 extends over 12 amino acids. Germline values: CDR1 MNHEY, CDR2 SMNVEV (reference sequence). The V and J ends lost 8 bases and 3 bases respectively, with 11 bases between them. CDR3 DNA sequence: TGTGCCAGCCAGGGACAAGGCTACGAGCAGTACTTC. Translated, it gives CASQGQGYEQYF.

The CDR3 DNA reads TGTGCCAGCAGTGAACCGGGAAACACTGAAGCTTTCTTT. Translated: CASSEPGNTEAFF. The gene calls are TRBV25-1 and TRBJ1-1; D gene ambiguous. The germline V and J ends were trimmed by 2 bases and 2 bases, with 6 bases remaining between them. The CDR3 spans 13 residues. Germline loops: CDR1 MGHDK, CDR2 SYGVNS.

The rearrangement uses TRBV30 and TRBJ1-1; TRBD1 is a possible D gene (6 bases). The CDR3 loop spans 14 amino acids. V was cut by 0 bases and J by 5 bases, with 13 bases left in between. CDR1 and CDR2 (germline): GTSNPN, SVGIG (reference sequence). The CDR3 spells CAWSVQGVWTEAFF. DNA for the CDR3: TGTGCCTGGAGTGTACAGGGAGTCTGGACTGAAGCTTTCTTT.

The chain employs TRBV12-3 or TRBV12-4 and TRBJ2-5, with 7 bases identical to TRBD1. V lost 3 bases to trimming and J lost 4 bases; unmatched junction nucleotides: 2. The CDR3 is 13 amino acids. The CDR3 loop is CASSFEGAETQYF. The CDR3 DNA is TGTGCCAGCAGTTTCGAGGGGGCAGAGACCCAGTACTTC.

The chain recombines TRBV7-2 with TRBJ1-3; the D is unclear. Trimming took 5 bases from V and 0 from J, leaving 14 bases between them. Germline loops: CDR1 SGHTA, CDR2 FQGNSA. The CDR3 is made up of 16 amino acids. The CDR3 nucleotides read TGTGCCAGCAGCGTTGCCGGCGGAAACTCTGGAAACACCATATATTTT. Translated, it gives CASSVAGGNSGNTIYF.

The J gene is TRBJ2-1, the V gene TRBV6-5; D gene unclear. The germline V gene has CDR1 MNHEY and CDR2 SVGAGI. The germline V and J ends were trimmed by 7 bases and 3 bases, with 16 bases remaining between them. This CDR3 has 15 residues. The CDR3 coding sequence is TGTGCCAGCATAGGGCAGAACGAAGACTACAATGAGCAGTTCTTC. It is translated as CASIGQNEDYNEQFF.

The chain employs TRBV7-9 and TRBJ2-2; D not certain. V lost 5 bases to trimming and J lost 4 bases, with 23 bases between them. Germline CDR1 is SEHNR and CDR2 is FQNEAQ (reference sequence). The CDR3 totals 18 residues. The CDR3 DNA reads as TGTGCCAGCAGCCGCATACCGAGACACGTGGCGAGCACCGGGGAGCTGTTTTTT. Protein product: CASSRIPRHVASTGELFF.

The chain is built from TRBV30 and TRBJ2-7; tentatively, D is TRBD2 (6 bases). Trimming removed 2 bases from V and 4 bases from J, with 24 bases in between. From germline, CDR1 is GTSNPN and CDR2 SVGIG (reference sequence). CDR3 size: 17 residues. CDR3 coding DNA: TGTGCCTGGAGTTCTGGGACTGTTATCGGGTCCTTTTACGAGCAGTACTTC. Translating it yields CAWSSGTVIGSFYEQYF.

The chain joins TRBV7-2 to TRBJ1-4; possible D gene TRBD1, 5 bases. The V end lost 5 bases, the J end lost 2 bases, and 12 bases lay between the germline ends. The germline V gene has CDR1 SGHTA and CDR2 FQGNSA. There are 15 residues in the CDR3. This chain's CDR3 is CASSPQGTTNEKLFF. The DNA of the CDR3 is TGTGCCAGCAGCCCCCAGGGAACGACTAATGAAAAACTGTTTTTT.

This sequence joins TRBV14 and TRBJ2-4; D possibly corresponds to TRBD1 (5 bases). The CDR3 covers 12 residues. Trimming shortened V by 6 bases and J by 5 bases, and 8 bases separated the two germline ends. Germline V gene data show CDR1 as SGHDN and CDR2 as FVKESK. CDR3 nucleotide sequence: TGTGCCAGCAGACGCAGGGAAAACATTCAGTACTTC. It encodes CASRRRENIQYF.

This clone has only one observation. The chain couples TRBV7-8 to TRBJ1-2; unclear D gene. The length of the CDR3 is 12 residues. V lost 5 bases to trimming and J lost 7 bases, with 11 bases between them. The germline V gene has CDR1 SGHVS and CDR2 FQNEAQ. CDR3 bases: TGTGCCAGCAGCCCCCTCAGGATTGGCTACACCTTC. This sequence encodes CASSPLRIGYTF.

The rearrangement joins TRBV7-2 to TRBJ2-1, with 7 bases lining up with TRBD2. The junction had 7 bases not matched to a gene; V was cut back by 5 bases and J by 3 bases. The CDR3 spans 15 residues. Germline CDR1 is SGHTA and CDR2 is FQGNSA. The CDR3 nucleotides are TGTGCCAGCAGCGCACCGGGGGGACTCTACAATGAGCAGTTCTTC. It specifies CASSAPGGLYNEQFF.

V is TRBV9 and J is TRBJ2-5, with 11 bases that match TRBD2. Germline CDR1 and CDR2: SGDLS and YYNGEE. With V trimmed by 4 bases and J by 4 bases, 3 bases remained unmatched. The CDR3 totals 14 residues. The CDR3 region is CASSPGTSGETQYF. The CDR3 bases are TGTGCCAGCAGCCCTGGGACTAGCGGAGAGACCCAGTACTTC.

The chain has TRBV29-1 and TRBJ2-7; D is undetermined. Trimming pared 3 bases from V and 4 bases from J, leaving 16 bases between. Germline V gene sequence: CDR1 SQVTM, CDR2 ANQGSEA. There are 14 residues in the CDR3. CDR3: CSVETRQGKYEQYF. The CDR3 DNA is TGCAGCGTTGAGACGAGGCAAGGTAAATACGAGCAGTACTTC.